The entry below gives a single TCR beta chain sequence along with its context. V lost 6 bases, J lost 0 bases, and 14 bases lay in between. The germline gives CDR1 MNHEY, CDR2 SVGEGT. The CDR3 contains 15 residues. This sample was taken from a study of blood T cell repertoires in COVID-19. The authors' processing: By means of reference gene primer amplification, nucleated cell counts were estimated. Method: immunoSEQ multiplex PCR; TCRdb's copy keeps in-frame clones and lacks some. V and J calls and clone size are given by that table; D and trimming were obtained from the DNA. The data show some 260,000 clones, with 88% seen just once and about 2.1% held by the top ten.

The chain carries TRBV6-2 or TRBV6-3 and TRBJ2-5; D may be TRBD1 (6 bases). The source is a woman aged 40 to 50 who had recovered from COVID-19. The source material was peripheral blood. This CDR3 reads CASSPDRRYQETQYF. For the CDR3, the DNA is TGTGCCAGCAGCCCCGACAGGAGATACCAAGAGACCCAGTACTTC.